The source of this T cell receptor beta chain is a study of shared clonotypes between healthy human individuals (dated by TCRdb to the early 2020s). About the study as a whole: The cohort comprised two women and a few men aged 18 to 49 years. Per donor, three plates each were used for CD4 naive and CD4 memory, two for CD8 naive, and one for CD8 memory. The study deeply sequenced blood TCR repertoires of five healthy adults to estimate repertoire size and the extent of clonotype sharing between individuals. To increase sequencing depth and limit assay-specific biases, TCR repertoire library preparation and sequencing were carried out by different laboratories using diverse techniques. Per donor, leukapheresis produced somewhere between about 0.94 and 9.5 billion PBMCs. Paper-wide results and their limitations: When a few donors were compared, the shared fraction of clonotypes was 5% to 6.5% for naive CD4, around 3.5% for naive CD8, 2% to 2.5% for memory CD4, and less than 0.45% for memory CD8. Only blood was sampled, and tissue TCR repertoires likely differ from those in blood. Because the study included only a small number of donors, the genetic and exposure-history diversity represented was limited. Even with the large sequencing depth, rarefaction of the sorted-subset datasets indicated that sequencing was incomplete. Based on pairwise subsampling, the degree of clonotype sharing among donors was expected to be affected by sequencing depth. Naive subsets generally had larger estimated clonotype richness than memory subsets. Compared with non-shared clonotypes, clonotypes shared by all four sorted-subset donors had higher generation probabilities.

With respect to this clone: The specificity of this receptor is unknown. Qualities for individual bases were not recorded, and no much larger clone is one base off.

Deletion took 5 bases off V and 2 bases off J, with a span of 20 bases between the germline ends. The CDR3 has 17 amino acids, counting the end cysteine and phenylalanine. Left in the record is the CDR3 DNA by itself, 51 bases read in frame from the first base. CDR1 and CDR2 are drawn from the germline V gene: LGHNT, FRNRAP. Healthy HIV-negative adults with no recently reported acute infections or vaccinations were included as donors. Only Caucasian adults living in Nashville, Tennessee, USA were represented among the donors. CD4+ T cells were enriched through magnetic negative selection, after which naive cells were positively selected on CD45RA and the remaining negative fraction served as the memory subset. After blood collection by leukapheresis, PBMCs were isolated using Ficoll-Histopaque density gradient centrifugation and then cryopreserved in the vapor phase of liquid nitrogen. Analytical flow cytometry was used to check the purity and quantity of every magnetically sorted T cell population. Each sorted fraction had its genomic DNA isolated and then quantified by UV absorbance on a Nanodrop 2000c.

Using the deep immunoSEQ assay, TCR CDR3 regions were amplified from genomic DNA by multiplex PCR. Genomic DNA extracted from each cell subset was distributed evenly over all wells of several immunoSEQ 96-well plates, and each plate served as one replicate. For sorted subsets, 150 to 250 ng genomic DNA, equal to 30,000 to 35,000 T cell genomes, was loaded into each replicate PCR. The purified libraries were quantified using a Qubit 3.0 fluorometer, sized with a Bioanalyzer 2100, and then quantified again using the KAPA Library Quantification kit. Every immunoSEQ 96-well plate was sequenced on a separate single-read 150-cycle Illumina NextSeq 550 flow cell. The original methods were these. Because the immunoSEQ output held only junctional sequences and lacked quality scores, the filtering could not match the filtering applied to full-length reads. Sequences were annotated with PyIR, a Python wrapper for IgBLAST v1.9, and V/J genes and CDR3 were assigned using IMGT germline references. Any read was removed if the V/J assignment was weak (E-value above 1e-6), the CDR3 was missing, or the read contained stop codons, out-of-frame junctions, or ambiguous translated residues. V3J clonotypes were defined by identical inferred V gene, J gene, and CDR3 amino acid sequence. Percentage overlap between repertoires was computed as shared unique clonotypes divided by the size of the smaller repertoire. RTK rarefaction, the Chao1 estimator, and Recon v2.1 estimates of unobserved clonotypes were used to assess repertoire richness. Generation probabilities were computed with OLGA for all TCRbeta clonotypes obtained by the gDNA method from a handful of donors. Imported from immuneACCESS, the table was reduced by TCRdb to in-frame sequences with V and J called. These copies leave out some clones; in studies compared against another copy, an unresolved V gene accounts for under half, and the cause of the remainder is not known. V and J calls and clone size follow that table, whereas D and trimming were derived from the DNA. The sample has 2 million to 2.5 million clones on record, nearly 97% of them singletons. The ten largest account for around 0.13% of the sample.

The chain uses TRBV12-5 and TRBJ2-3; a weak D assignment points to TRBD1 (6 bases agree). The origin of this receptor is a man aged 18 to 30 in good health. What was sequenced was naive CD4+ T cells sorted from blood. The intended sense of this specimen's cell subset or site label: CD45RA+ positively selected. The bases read TGTGCTAGTGGTCCCTCCCGCGCCCGGGACAACACAGATACGCAGTATTTT. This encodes CASGPSRARDNTDTQYF.